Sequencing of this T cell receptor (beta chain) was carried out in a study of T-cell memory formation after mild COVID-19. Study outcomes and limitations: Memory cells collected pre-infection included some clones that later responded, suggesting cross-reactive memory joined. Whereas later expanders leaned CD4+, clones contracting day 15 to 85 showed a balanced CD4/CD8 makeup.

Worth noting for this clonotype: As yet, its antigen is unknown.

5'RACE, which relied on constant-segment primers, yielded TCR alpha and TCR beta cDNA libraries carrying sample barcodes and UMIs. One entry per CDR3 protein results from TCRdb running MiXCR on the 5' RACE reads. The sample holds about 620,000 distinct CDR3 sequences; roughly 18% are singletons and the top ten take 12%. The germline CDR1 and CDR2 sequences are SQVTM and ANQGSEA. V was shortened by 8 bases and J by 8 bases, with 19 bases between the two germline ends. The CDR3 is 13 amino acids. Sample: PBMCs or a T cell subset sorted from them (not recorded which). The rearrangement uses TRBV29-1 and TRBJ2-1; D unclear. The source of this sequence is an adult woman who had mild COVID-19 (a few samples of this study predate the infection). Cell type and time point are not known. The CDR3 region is CSPFVGRRHEQFF. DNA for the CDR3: TGCAGCCCATTCGTAGGACGTCGGCATGAGCAGTTCTTC.